The clone carrying this T cell receptor beta chain was picked up a small number of times. Germline lookup yields CDR1 GTSNPN and CDR2 SVGIG (reference sequence). There are 14 residues in the CDR3. The V end was cut by 0 bases, the J end by 7 bases, with 10 bases between. Clones were sequenced by immunoSEQ multiplex PCR, and TCRdb holds only the in-frame ones, with some missing. The sample consists of about 160,000 clones, around 82% of them appearing once. This sample stems from a study of blood T cell repertoires in COVID-19. The receptor was derived from a woman aged 35 to 49 with COVID-19, enrolled during active disease. Sequencing was done on a sample of peripheral blood. The chain couples TRBV30 to TRBJ1-6; TRBD1 might be the D (5 bases). The CDR3 DNA sequence: TGTGCCTGGAGTGTAATCCGGGGGAATTCACCCCTCCACTTT. Its protein product is CAWSVIRGNSPLHF.